A single sample gave rise to the 9 T cell receptor beta chains below, sequenced in a study of cytomegalovirus exposure and HLA in healthy donors. Primers for the PCR totalled 60 Vbeta and 13 Jbeta. Sequencing used immunoSEQ multiplex PCR; TCRdb keeps in-frame clones, though not all of them. Found here are about 120,000 clones, about three quarters of them singletons; the top ten hold about 3.2%. Sequencing was carried out using PBMCs. All receptors come from a woman aged 60-70 years in good health and CMV-seropositive.

This rearrangement joins TRBV15 to TRBJ1-2; 8 bases align to TRBD1. The V and J ends lost 5 bases and 4 bases, in that order; junction bases with no gene match: 6. The length of the CDR3 is 14 residues. From germline, CDR1 is LNHNV and CDR2 YYDKDF (reference sequence). The CDR3 nucleotides read TGTGCCACCAGCGAAACCACAGGGGGCTATGGCTACACCTTC. Translating it yields CATSETTGGYGYTF.

This clone was recorded only once. The V call is TRBV6-4, the J call TRBJ2-1, with 9 bases that match TRBD2. The V segment lost 2 bases and the J segment 7 bases; nucleotides outside the gene matches: 6. This CDR3 has 15 residues. Germline assignment: CDR1 MRHNA and CDR2 SNTAGT. The CDR3 protein is CASSDVSGSGNEQFF. CDR3 nucleotides: TGTGCCAGCAGTGACGTTAGCGGGAGTGGGAATGAGCAGTTCTTC.

The rearrangement links TRBV21-1 to TRBJ2-5; TRBD2 is the table's D call and was not checked against the DNA. The last part of the DNA fits TRBJ2-7 better; the J call may be wrong. TRBV21-1 is a pseudogene. This CDR3 region has 14 residues. CDR3: CASSKLKYAYEQYF. The CDR3 DNA reads TGTGCCAGCAGCAAACTAAAGTATGCCTACGAGCAGTACTTC.

The V call is TRBV7-2, the J call TRBJ2-7; 12 positions agree with TRBD2. The V segment lost 5 bases and the J segment 3 bases; nucleotides outside the gene matches: 2. Per germline, CDR1 SGHTA and CDR2 FQGNSA. This CDR3 has 14 residues. CDR3 sequence: CASSGTSGRYEQYF. Here the CDR3 DNA reads TGTGCCAGCAGCGGGACTAGCGGGCGCTACGAGCAGTACTTC.

CDR3 sequence (DNA): TGTGCCAGCTCACCAGAATTCGGGGGATGGAGCACTGAAGCTTTCTTT. Residues: CASSPEFGGWSTEAFF. The chain has TRBV18 and TRBJ1-1; perhaps TRBD1 as D (5 bases). The CDR3 consists of 16 residues. CDR1 is KGHSH, CDR2 LQKENI, per germline. Trimming took off 2 bases at V and 4 bases at J, with 17 bases between the two ends.

This clone appeared a few times. CDR3 protein: CASSIGGQNTDTQYF. CDR3 bases: TGTGCCAGTAGTATAGGGGGACAGAACACAGATACGCAGTATTTT. This chain joins TRBV19 and TRBJ2-3; 7 nucleotides line up with TRBD1. The CDR3 sequence is 15 residues long. V lost 1 base and J lost 2; bases outside the gene matches: 3. Germline values: CDR1 LNHDA, CDR2 SQIVND (reference sequence).

This chain connects TRBV18 to TRBJ1-2; possibly TRBD1 for D (5 bases). Germline V gene data show CDR1 as KGHSH and CDR2 as LQKENI. V lost 3 bases and J 3 bases, leaving 8 bases between the germline ends. This CDR3 has 13 residues. CDR3 in amino acids: CASSPDRYYGYTF. CDR3 DNA sequence: TGTGCCAGCTCACCCGACAGATACTATGGCTACACCTTC.

Remarks on this clone: Different DNA sequences within this sample yield the same CDR3. This sequence joins TRBV6-1 and TRBJ2-7; 7 bases agree with TRBD1. This CDR3 region has 13 residues. After removal of 5 bases from V and 3 bases from J, the junction contained 4 bases not matched to a gene. CDR1 is MNHNS, CDR2 SASEGT, per germline. CDR3 amino acids: CASSSGTVYEQYF. In nucleotides, the CDR3 is TGTGCCAGCAGTTCCGGGACAGTCTACGAGCAGTACTTC.

This rearrangement joins TRBV13 to TRBJ2-5; D is perhaps TRBD1 (6 bases). Germline CDR1 and CDR2: PRHDT and FYEKMQ (reference sequence). The CDR3 is made up of 15 amino acids. Trimming pared 6 bases from V and 1 base from J, leaving 15 bases between. CDR3 in DNA: TGTGCCAGCAGTTCAATAACAGGGCCCCAAGAGACCCAGTACTTC. Amino acid sequence: CASSSITGPQETQYF.